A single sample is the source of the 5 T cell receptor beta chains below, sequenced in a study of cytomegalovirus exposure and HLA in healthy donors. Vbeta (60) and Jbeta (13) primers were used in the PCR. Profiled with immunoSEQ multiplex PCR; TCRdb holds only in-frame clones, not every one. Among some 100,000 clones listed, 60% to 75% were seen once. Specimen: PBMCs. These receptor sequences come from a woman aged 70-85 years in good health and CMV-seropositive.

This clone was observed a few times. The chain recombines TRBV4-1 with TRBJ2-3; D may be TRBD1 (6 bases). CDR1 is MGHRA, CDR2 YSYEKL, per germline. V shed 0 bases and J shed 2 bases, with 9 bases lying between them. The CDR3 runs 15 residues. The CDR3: CASSQDRGTTDTQYF. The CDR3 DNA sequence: TGCGCCAGCAGCCAAGATAGGGGGACCACAGATACGCAGTATTTT.

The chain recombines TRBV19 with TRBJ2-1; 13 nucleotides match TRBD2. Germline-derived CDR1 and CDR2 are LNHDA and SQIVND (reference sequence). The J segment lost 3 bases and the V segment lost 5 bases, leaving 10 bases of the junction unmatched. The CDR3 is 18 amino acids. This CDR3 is CASSRTSGGNVYYNEQFF. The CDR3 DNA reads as TGTGCCAGTAGTCGGACTAGCGGGGGAAACGTTTACTACAATGAGCAGTTCTTC. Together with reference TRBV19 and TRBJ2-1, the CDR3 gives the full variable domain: DGGITQSPKYLFRKEGQNVTLSCEQNLNHDAMYWYRQDPGQGLRLIYYSQIVNDFQKGDIAEGYSVSREKKESFPLTVTSAQKNPTAFYLCASSRTSGGNVYYNEQFFGPGTRLTVL.

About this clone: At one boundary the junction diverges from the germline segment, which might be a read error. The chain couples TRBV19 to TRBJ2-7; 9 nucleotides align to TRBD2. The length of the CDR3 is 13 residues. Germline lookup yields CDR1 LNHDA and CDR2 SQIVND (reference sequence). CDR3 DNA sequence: TGTGCCAGTAGTGGAGGGACTAGCCTCCGCCAGGACTTC. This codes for CASSGGTSLRQDF.

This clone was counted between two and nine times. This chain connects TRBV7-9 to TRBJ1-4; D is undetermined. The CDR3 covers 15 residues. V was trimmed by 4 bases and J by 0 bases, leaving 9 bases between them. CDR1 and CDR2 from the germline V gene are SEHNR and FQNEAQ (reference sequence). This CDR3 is CASSSNLATNEKLFF. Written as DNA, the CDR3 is TGTGCCAGCAGCTCAAACCTAGCAACTAATGAAAAACTGTTTTTT.

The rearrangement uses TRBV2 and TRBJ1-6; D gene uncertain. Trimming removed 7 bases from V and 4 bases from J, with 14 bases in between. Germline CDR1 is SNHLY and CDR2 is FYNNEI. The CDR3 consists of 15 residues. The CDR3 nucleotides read TGTGCCAGCACCACGAGAGGGCGGTATAATTCACCCCTCCACTTT. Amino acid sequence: CASTTRGRYNSPLHF.